This T cell receptor beta chain was documented in a study of technical replicates of blood from several donors. This CDR3 has 15 amino acids. V lost 6 bases and J lost 0; bases outside the gene matches: 3. The V gene's germline CDR1 is MNHNS and CDR2 SASEGT. The protocol was immunoSEQ multiplex PCR, while the TCRdb copy is restricted to in-frame clones and leaves out a portion. The sample has tens of thousands of clones; over 90% are singletons. The gene calls are TRBV6-1 and TRBJ1-3, with 9 bases matching TRBD1. The sequence was collected from a human donor in good health. Material for sequencing was T cells isolated from PBMCs. The DNA of the CDR3 is TGTGCCAGCAGCTGGGACAGGGACTCTGGAAACACCATATATTTT. This codes for CASSWDRDSGNTIYF.